The entry below gives a single TCR beta chain sequence along with its context. Indicated treatment: 15 to 20 received Ad26.COV2.S at low or high dose, single or two shots; roughly five received placebo; per-sample allocation not given. At day 63 after the first vaccine or placebo injection, samples were drawn. This vaccine is an Ad26 vector that expresses the Wuhan-strain SARS-CoV-2 spike. The sample originates from a study of Ad26.COV2.S vaccination and SARS-CoV-2 variants. The method was immunoSEQ multiplex PCR; TCRdb's version includes in-frame clones alone and lacks a portion of them. The sample contains roughly 700,000 clones, around 89% of which appear only once. CDR1 is SGHAT and CDR2 is FQNNGV in the germline V gene. Losses at the gene ends were 3 bases for V and 6 bases for J; bases not matched to a gene: 11. This CDR3 has 16 amino acids.

The receptor was derived from a person between 18 and 59 years old who received the Ad26.COV2.S COVID-19 vaccine or a placebo. This chain uses TRBV11-2 with TRBJ2-7; 10 nucleotides match TRBD2. The sequences come from peripheral blood, collected in a trial of Ad26.COV2.S vaccine versus placebo. In DNA form, the CDR3 reads TGTGCCAGCAGCTTCGATCGGCTAGCGGGAGTCGGCGAGCAGTACTTC. Its protein is CASSFDRLAGVGEQYF.